The clone carrying this TCR beta chain was detected many times. The data were taken from a study of CD8 T cells in ankylosing spondylitis. TCRdb recomputed calls from the 5' RACE reads with MiXCR, one row per CDR3 protein. Of around 300,000 distinct CDR3 sequences in the sample, about 9.9% are singletons; the top ten hold roughly 9.5%. The CDR3 covers 20 residues. Germline V gene data show CDR1 as SGHRS and CDR2 as YFSETQ. V gave up 4 bases and J gave up 6 bases; unmatched junction bases: 26. The sequence derives from a female donor with ankylosing spondylitis or in good health (not recorded which). The sample was blood, either unsorted or a sorted T cell fraction (not recorded which). This sequence joins TRBV5-1 and TRBJ1-1; 8 nucleotides agree with TRBD1. CDR3 bases: TGCGCCAGCAGCCAGACGACAGGGGCTCCAACATCTCATCGGGTGGCTGAAGCTTTCTTT. Its translation: CASSQTTGAPTSHRVAEAFF. Full variable domain (remainder filled in from reference TRBV5-1 and TRBJ1-1): KAGVTQTPRYLIKTRGQQVTLSCSPISGHRSVSWYQQTPGQGLQFLFEYFSETQRNKGNFPGRFSGRQFSNSRSEMNVSTLELGDSALYLCASSQTTGAPTSHRVAEAFFGQGTRLTVV.